Presented here are 14 T cell receptor beta chains from one specimen sequenced in a study of shared clonotypes between healthy human individuals. The repertoire was sequenced with immunoSEQ multiplex PCR; TCRdb's copy has only in-frame clones and lacks some. The sample consists of over 2 million clones, approximately 95% of them appearing once. The naive CD8 fraction comprised CD45RO-negative cells positively selected for CCR7 and excluded terminally differentiated effector memory CD45RA+ cells. Sequences were obtained from naive CD8+ T cells sorted from blood. The receptors were gathered from a man between 18 and 29 years old in good health.

This clone turned up a few times. CDR3 protein: CASSYPSNGSPLHF. DNA for the CDR3: TGTGCCAGCAGTTACCCGAGCAACGGTTCACCCCTCCACTTT. The chain recombines TRBV6-5 with TRBJ1-6, with D hard to call. Trimming took off 2 bases at V and 9 bases at J, with 11 bases between the two ends. CDR1 and CDR2 (germline): MNHEY, SVGAGI. The CDR3 has 14 residues.

On this clone: Other DNA sequences of this sample code for an identical CDR3. This chain connects TRBV5-6 to TRBJ2-7; possible D gene TRBD1, 6 bases. The CDR3 is 14 amino acids. Germline V gives CDR1 SGHDT, CDR2 YYEEEE. Deletions cut 4 bases from V and 2 bases from J, with 13 bases between. CDR3 amino acids: CASSLGQTAYEQYF. The CDR3 region has the DNA TGTGCCAGCAGCCTTGGACAGACGGCCTACGAGCAGTACTTC. Based on the CDR3 plus reference TRBV5-6 and TRBJ2-7, the full variable domain is DAGVTQSPTHLIKTRGQQVTLRCSPKSGHDTVSWYQQALGQGPQFIFQYYEEEERQRGNFPDRFSGHQFPNYSSELNVNALLLGDSALYLCASSLGQTAYEQYFGPGTRLTVT.

The chain uses TRBV7-2 and TRBJ1-5; D is undetermined. The CDR3 has 12 amino acids. Germline assignment: CDR1 SGHTA and CDR2 FQGNSA. Between the trimmed V and J ends, which lost 4 bases and 9 bases, there was a span of 10 bases. Here the CDR3 reads CASSSSAWPQHF. In DNA form, the CDR3 reads TGTGCCAGCAGCTCCAGCGCGTGGCCCCAGCATTTT.

As for this clone: The sample carries other DNA sequences with the same CDR3. The V gene is TRBV19, the J gene TRBJ2-1; 7 bases map to TRBD2. Germline-derived CDR1 and CDR2 are LNHDA and SQIVND (reference sequence). This CDR3 region has 13 residues. Trimming cost V 6 bases and J 3 bases; bases outside gene matches: 2. CDR3 loop: CASSGRIYNEQFF. CDR3 DNA: TGTGCCAGTAGCGGGAGGATCTACAATGAGCAGTTCTTC.

The gene calls are TRBV4-1 and TRBJ2-5; 8 bases line up with TRBD1. The germline gives CDR1 MGHRA, CDR2 YSYEKL. This CDR3 has 15 amino acids. V trimming: 6 bases; J trimming: 5 bases; junction bases outside the gene matches: 11. CDR3 DNA sequence: TGCGCCAGCAGTCTTAGACAGGGGATGACGGAGACCCAGTACTTC. Its translation: CASSLRQGMTETQYF.

Note on this clone: Other nucleotide sequences from this sample produce the same CDR3. V is TRBV7-9 and J is TRBJ2-7, with 10 bases fitting TRBD2. In germline, CDR1 is SEHNR, CDR2 FQNEAQ (reference sequence). The CDR3 is made up of 13 amino acids. V was pared by 5 bases and J by 2 bases, with 0 bases of the junction left unmatched. The CDR3 region is CASSGLAAYEQYF. The CDR3 DNA sequence: TGTGCCAGCAGCGGACTAGCGGCCTACGAGCAGTACTTC.

V usage is TRBV9 and J usage is TRBJ2-3; D is possibly TRBD1 (6 bases). V lost 2 bases and J lost 2, with 12 bases in between. The CDR3 contains 15 residues. Germline lookup yields CDR1 SGDLS and CDR2 YYNGEE. DNA of the CDR3: TGTGCCAGCAGCGTTACAGGGCTCGACACAGATACGCAGTATTTT. This gives the protein CASSVTGLDTDTQYF.

V is TRBV4-1 and J is TRBJ2-7, with TRBD1 matching over 9 bases. The CDR3 covers 15 residues. V lost 2 bases, J lost 5 bases, and 7 bases stayed unmatched. Germline V gives CDR1 MGHRA, CDR2 YSYEKL. The CDR3 here is CASSQLPGQGNEQYF. Written as DNA, the CDR3 is TGCGCCAGCAGCCAATTACCGGGACAGGGTAACGAGCAGTACTTC.

The table lists this clone with a count of one. J is TRBJ2-7 and V is TRBV7-6, with D perhaps TRBD1 (5 bases). This CDR3 comprises 16 residues. Germline-derived CDR1 and CDR2 are SGHVS and FNYEAQ. V lost 0 bases and J 3 bases, leaving 15 bases between the germline ends. The CDR3 coding sequence is TGTGCCAGCAGCTTAGCCGAGACAGATCCCTACTACGAGCAGTACTTC. This codes for CASSLAETDPYYEQYF.

J is TRBJ2-7 and V is TRBV7-2; TRBD1 agrees at 7 bases. V gave up 2 bases and J gave up 4 bases; unmatched junction bases: 5. The CDR3 runs 14 residues. The germline V gene encodes CDR1 SGHTA and CDR2 FQGNSA. The CDR3 protein is CASSLLGGSYEQYF. CDR3 in DNA: TGTGCCAGCAGCTTATTAGGGGGCTCATACGAGCAGTACTTC.

This chain joins TRBV6-6 and TRBJ1-1; unclear D gene. Trimming removed 6 bases from V and 3 bases from J, with 11 bases in between. Germline CDR1 and CDR2: MNHNY and SVGAGI (reference sequence). The CDR3 is 13 amino acids. The CDR3, as DNA: TGTGCCAGCAGCCCATATGGGGACACTGAAGCTTTCTTT. Residues: CASSPYGDTEAFF.

The chain has TRBV4-3 and TRBJ1-2; a possible D gene is TRBD1 (5 bases). The CDR3 contains 15 residues. V was shortened by 0 bases and J by 5 bases, with 13 bases between the two germline ends. Looked up from germline, CDR1 is LGHNA and CDR2 is YSLEER. CDR3 DNA: TGCGCCAGCAGCCAAGACCGAGACACAGGATATGGCTACACCTTC. It codes for CASSQDRDTGYGYTF.

This clone was picked up one time. This chain connects TRBV5-1 to TRBJ1-2; D unclear. Germline V gives CDR1 SGHRS, CDR2 YFSETQ. V lost 0 bases to trimming and J lost 8 bases, with 20 bases between them. This CDR3 contains 16 residues. The CDR3 bases are TGCGCCAGCAGCTTGGTAATCGGTGATGCAGCGAGGGGCTACACCTTC. Encoded protein: CASSLVIGDAARGYTF.

The V and J genes are TRBV4-1 and TRBJ1-6; D is unclear. The CDR3 contains 17 residues. Per the germline V gene, CDR1 is MGHRA and CDR2 is YSYEKL. V was shortened by 0 bases and J by 4 bases, with 13 bases between the two germline ends. CDR3 nucleotides: TGCGCCAGCAGCCAAGATCCGCTGACTGCTTATAATTCACCCCTCCACTTT. It codes for CASSQDPLTAYNSPLHF.